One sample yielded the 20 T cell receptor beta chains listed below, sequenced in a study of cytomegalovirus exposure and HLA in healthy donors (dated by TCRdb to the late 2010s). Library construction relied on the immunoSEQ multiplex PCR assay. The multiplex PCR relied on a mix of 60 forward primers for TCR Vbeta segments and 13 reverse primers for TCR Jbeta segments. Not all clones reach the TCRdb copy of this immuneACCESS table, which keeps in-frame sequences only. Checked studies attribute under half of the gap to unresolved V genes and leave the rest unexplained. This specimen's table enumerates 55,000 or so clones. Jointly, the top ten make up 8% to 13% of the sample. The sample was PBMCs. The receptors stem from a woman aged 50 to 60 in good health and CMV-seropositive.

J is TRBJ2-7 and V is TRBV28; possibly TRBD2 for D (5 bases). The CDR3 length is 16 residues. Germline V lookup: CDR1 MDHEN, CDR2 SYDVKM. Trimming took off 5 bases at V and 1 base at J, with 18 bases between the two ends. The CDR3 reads CASSGENAEESYEQYF. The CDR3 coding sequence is TGTGCCAGCAGTGGGGAAAATGCGGAGGAGTCCTACGAGCAGTACTTC.

DNA of the CDR3: TGTGCCAGCAGCTCACAGACTAACTATGGCTACACCTTC. Amino acid sequence: CASSSQTNYGYTF. V gene TRBV7-2 combines with J gene TRBJ1-2, with unresolved D. This CDR3 contains 13 residues. V lost 4 bases to trimming and J lost 0 bases, with 6 bases between them. From germline, CDR1 is SGHTA and CDR2 FQGNSA.

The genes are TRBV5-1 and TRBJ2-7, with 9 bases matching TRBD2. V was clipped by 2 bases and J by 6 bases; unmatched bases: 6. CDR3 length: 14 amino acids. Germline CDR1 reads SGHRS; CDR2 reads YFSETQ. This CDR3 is CASSFRAGGGEQYF. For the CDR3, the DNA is TGCGCCAGCAGCTTCCGGGCGGGAGGGGGCGAGCAGTACTTC.

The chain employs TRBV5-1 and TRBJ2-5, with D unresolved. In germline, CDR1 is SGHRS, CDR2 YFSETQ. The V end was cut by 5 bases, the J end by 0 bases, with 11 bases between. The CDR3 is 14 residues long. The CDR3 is CASSPGRNQETQYF. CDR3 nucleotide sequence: TGCGCCAGCAGTCCTGGCCGAAACCAAGAGACCCAGTACTTC.

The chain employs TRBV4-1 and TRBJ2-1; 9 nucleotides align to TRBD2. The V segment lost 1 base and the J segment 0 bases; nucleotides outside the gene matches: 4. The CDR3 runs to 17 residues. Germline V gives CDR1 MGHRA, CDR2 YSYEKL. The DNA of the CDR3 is TGCGCCAGCAGCCAAGTGAGAGCGGGAGGCTCCTACAATGAGCAGTTCTTC. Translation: CASSQVRAGGSYNEQFF.

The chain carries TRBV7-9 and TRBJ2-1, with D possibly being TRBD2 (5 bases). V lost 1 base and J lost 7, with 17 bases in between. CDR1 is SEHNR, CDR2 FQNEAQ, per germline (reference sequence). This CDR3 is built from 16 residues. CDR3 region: CASSLGGWESENEQFF. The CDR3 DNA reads TGTGCCAGCAGCTTAGGCGGGTGGGAATCCGAAAATGAGCAGTTCTTC.

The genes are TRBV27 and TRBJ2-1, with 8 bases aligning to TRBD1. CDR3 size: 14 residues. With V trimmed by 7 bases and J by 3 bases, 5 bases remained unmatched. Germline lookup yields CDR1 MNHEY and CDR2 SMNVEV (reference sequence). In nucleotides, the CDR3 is TGTGCCAGCACCTCCGGGACAGGCTACAATGAGCAGTTCTTC. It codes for CASTSGTGYNEQFF.

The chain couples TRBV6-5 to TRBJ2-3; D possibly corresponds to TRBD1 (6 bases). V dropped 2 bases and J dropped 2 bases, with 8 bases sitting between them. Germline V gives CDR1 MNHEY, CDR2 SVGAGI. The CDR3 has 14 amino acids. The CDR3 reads CASSYRDITDTQYF. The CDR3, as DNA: TGTGCCAGCAGTTACCGGGACATCACAGATACGCAGTATTTT.

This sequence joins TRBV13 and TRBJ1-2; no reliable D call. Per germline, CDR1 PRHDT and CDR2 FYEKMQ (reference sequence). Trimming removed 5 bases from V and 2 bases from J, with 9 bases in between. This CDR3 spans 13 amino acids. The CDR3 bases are TGTGCCAGCAGCCCAATCAGGAACTATGGCTACACCTTC. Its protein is CASSPIRNYGYTF.

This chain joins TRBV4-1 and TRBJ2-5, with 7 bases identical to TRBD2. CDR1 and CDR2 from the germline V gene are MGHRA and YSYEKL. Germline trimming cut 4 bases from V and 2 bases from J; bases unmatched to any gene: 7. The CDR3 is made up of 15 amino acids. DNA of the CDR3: TGCGCCAGCAGCCCAATCGGACTAGTTCAAGAGACCCAGTACTTC. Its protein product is CASSPIGLVQETQYF.

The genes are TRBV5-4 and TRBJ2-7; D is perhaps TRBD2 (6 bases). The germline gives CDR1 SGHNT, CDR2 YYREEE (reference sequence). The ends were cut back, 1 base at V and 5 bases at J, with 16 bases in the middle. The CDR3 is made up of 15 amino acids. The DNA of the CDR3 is TGTGCCAGCAGCTTGAGGGGACTGAAGTGGGACGAGCAGTACTTC. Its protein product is CASSLRGLKWDEQYF.

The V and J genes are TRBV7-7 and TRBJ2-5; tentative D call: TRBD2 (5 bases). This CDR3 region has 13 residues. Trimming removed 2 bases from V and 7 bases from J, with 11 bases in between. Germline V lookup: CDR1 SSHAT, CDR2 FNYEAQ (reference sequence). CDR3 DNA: TGTGCCAGCAGCTTATTGCGTGGAGGGACCCAGTACTTC. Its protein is CASSLLRGGTQYF.

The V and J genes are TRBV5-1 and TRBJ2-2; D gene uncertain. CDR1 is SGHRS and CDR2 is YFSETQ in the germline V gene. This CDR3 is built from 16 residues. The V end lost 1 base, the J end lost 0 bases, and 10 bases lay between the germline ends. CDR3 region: CASSLSLAANTGELFF. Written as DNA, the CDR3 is TGCGCCAGCAGCTTGAGCCTCGCGGCGAACACCGGGGAGCTGTTTTTT.

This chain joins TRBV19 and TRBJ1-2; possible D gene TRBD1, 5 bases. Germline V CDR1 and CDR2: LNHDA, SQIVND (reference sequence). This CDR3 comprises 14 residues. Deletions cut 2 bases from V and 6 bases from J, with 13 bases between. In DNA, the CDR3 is TGTGCCAGTAGTATACCCGGGGGGGGACATGGCTACACCTTC. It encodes CASSIPGGGHGYTF.

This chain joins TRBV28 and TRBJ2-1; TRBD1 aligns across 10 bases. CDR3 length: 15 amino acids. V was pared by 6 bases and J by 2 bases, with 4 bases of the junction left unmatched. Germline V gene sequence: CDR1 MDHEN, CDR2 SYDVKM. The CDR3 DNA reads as TGTGCCAGCAGGACGACAGGGGGCACCTACAATGAGCAGTTCTTC. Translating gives CASRTTGGTYNEQFF.

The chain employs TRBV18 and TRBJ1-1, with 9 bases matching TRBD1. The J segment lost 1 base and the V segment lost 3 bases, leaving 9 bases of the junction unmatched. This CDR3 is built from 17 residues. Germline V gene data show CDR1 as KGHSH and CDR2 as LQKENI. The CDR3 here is CASSPNTGGARNTEAFF. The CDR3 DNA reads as TGTGCCAGCTCACCTAATACAGGGGGCGCGAGGAACACTGAAGCTTTCTTT.

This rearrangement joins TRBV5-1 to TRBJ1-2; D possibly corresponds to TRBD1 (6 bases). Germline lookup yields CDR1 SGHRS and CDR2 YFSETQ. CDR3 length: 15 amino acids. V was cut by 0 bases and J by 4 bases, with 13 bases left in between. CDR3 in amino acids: CASSLDRAVGYGYTF. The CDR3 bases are TGCGCCAGCAGCTTGGACAGGGCGGTTGGCTATGGCTACACCTTC.

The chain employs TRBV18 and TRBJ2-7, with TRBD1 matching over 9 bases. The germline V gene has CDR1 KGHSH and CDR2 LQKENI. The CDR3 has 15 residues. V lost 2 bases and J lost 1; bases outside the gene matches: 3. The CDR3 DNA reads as TGTGCCAGCTCACCAGGGACAGGGTGGTCCTACGAGCAGTACTTC. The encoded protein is CASSPGTGWSYEQYF.

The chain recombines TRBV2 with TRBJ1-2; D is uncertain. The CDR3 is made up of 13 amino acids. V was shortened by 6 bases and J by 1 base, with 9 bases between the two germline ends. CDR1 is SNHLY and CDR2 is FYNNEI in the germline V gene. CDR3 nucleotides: TGTGCCAGCAGAGCCACTTTTAACTATGGCTACACCTTC. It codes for CASRATFNYGYTF.

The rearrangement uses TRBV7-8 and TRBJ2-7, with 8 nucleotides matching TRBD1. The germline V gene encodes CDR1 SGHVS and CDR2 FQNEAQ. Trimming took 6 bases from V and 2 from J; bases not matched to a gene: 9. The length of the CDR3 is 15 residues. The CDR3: CASREDRGSTYEQYF. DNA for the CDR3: TGTGCCAGCAGAGAAGACAGGGGCAGTACCTACGAGCAGTACTTC.